This T cell receptor (beta chain) stems from a study of shared clonotypes between healthy human individuals. Study as a whole: Aged between 18 and 49, the donors were a couple of women and a few men. Each donor's CD4 naive and CD4 memory cells filled three plates apiece, CD8 naive two, and CD8 memory one.

Naive CD8 cells lacked CD45RO, underwent positive selection for CCR7 and left out terminally differentiated effector memory CD45RA+ cells. Donors included only healthy HIV-negative adults lacking recent acute infections or vaccinations. Caucasian adults living in Nashville, Tennessee, provided all samples. The repertoire was sequenced with immunoSEQ multiplex PCR; TCRdb's copy has only in-frame clones and lacks some. The sample consists of some 2,000,000 clones, about 95% of them appearing once. Germline values: CDR1 MGHRA, CDR2 YSYEKL. Trimming took off 0 bases at V and 10 bases at J, with 21 bases between the two ends. The CDR3 has 17 residues.

The source material was naive CD8+ T cells sorted from blood. The receptor's source is a man aged 18 to 35 in good health. The rearrangement uses TRBV4-1 and TRBJ1-4; possibly TRBD1 for D (6 bases). The CDR3 region is CASSQEGVGAPRGKLFF. The DNA of the CDR3 is TGCGCCAGCAGCCAAGAAGGGGTGGGGGCACCTAGAGGAAAACTGTTTTTT.